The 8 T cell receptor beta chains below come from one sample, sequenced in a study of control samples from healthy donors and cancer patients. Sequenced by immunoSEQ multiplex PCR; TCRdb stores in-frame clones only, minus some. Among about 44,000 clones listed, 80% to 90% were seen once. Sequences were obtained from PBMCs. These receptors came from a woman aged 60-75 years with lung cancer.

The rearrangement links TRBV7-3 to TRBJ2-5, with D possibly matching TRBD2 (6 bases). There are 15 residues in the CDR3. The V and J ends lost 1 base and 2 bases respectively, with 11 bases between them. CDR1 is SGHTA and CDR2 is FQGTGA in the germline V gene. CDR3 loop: CASSLRGDSQETQYF. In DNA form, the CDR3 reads TGTGCCAGCAGCTTAAGAGGGGACTCTCAAGAGACCCAGTACTTC.

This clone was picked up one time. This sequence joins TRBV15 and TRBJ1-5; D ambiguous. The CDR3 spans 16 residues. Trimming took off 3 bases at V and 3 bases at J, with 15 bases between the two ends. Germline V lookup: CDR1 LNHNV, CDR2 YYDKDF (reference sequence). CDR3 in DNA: TGTGCCACCAGCAGCGATTTGAAGATTATCAATCAGCCCCAGCATTTT. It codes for CATSSDLKIINQPQHF.

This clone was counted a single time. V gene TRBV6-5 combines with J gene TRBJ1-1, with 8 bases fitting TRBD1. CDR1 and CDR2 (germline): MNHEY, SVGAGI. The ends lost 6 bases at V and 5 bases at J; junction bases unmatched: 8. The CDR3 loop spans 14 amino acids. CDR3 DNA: TGTGCCAGCAGCTACAGGGGGTTTACTACTGAAGCTTTCTTT. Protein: CASSYRGFTTEAFF.

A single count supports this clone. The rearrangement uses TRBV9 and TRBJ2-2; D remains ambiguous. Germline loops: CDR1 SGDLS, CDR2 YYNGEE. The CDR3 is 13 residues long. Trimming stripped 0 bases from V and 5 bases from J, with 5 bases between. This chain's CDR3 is CASSVDQTGELFF. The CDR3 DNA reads TGTGCCAGCAGCGTAGACCAGACCGGGGAGCTGTTTTTT. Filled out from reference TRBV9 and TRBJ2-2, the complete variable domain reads DSGVTQTPKHLITATGQRVTLRCSPRSGDLSVYWYQQSLDQGLQFLIQYYNGEERAKGNILERFSAQQFPDLHSELNLSSLELGDSALYFCASSVDQTGELFFGEGSRLTVL.

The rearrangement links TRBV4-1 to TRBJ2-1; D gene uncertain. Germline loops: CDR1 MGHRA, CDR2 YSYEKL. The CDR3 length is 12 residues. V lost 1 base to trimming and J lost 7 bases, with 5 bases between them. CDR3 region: CASSQVGNEQFF. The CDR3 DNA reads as TGCGCCAGCAGCCAAGTAGGTAATGAGCAGTTCTTC.

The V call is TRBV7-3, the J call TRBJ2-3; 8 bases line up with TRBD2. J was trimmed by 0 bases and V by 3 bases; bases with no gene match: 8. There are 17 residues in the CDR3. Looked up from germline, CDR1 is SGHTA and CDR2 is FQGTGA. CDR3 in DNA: TGTGCCAGCAGCTTTCGGGGGGGCGGCTCTAGCACAGATACGCAGTATTTT. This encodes CASSFRGGGSSTDTQYF.

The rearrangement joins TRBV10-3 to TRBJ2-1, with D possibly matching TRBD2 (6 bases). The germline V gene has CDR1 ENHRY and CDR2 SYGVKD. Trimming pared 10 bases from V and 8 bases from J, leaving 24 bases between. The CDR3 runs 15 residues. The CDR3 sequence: CASLPAGGVRDEQFF. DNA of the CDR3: TGTGCCAGCCTACCTGCCGGAGGGGTGAGGGATGAGCAGTTCTTC.

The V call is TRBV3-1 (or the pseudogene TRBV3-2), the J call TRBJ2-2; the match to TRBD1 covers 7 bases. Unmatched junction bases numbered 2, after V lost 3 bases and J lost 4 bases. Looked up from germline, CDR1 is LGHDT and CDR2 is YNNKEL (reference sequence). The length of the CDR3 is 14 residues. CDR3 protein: CASSHRTGTGELFF. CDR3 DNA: TGTGCCAGCAGCCATCGGACAGGCACCGGGGAGCTGTTTTTT.